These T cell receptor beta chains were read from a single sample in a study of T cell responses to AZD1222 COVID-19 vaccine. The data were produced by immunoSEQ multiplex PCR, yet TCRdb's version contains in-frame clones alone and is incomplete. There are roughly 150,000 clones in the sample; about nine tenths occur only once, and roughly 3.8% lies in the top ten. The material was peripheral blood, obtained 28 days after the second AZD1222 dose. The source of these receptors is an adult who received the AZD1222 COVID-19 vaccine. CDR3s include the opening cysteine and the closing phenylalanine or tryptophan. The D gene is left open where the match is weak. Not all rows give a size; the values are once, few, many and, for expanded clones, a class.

TGTGCCAGCAGTTTGGGCAGCATCAGAGCGCAGTATTTT	CASSLGSIRAQYF	NA	TRBV12-3/TRBV12-4	TRBJ2-3	once
TGTGCCAGCAGAAAAGGACTCCTCGAAGCTTTCTTT	CASRKGLLEAFF	NA	TRBV11-2	TRBJ1-1	NA
TGTGCCAGCAGTAGGGACAGGGTGGAAAATGAGCAGTTCTTC	CASSRDRVENEQFF	TRBD1	TRBV2	TRBJ2-1	NA
TGTGCCAGCAGCTCTTGGGACAGCTCCTATAATTCACCCCTCCACTTT	CASSSWDSSYNSPLHF	TRBD1	TRBV5-6	TRBJ1-6	NA
TGTGCCACCAGCAGAGCTAGTGACTATGGCTACACCTTC	CATSRASDYGYTF	NA	TRBV15	TRBJ1-2	NA
TGTGCCAGCAGCATACAATTTGACAGGGCAGCCAAAAACATTCAGTACTTC	CASSIQFDRAAKNIQYF	TRBD1	TRBV5-4	TRBJ2-4	NA
TGTGCCAGTAGTACGGACAGGGGGGGCGAGCAGTACTTC	CASSTDRGGEQYF	TRBD1	TRBV19	TRBJ2-7	NA
TGCAGTGCCTCGGGGCACGGCTACACCTTC	CSASGHGYTF	NA	TRBV20-1	TRBJ1-2	NA
TGTGCCTGGAGTGGACCGAACTACGAGCAGTACTTC	CAWSGPNYEQYF	NA	TRBV30	TRBJ2-7	NA
TGTGCCAGCAGTTCAGTGGGGTCCCGACAGGGGGAACAGCCCCAGCATTTT	CASSSVGSRQGEQPQHF	TRBD1	TRBV28	TRBJ1-5	NA
TGTGCCACCAGTGACTCGGACTTAACCGAGCAGTACTTC	CATSDSDLTEQYF	NA	TRBV24-1	TRBJ2-7	NA
TGTGCCAGCAGCCAAGGGGGTGACAATCAGCCCCAGCATTTT	CASSQGGDNQPQHF	NA	TRBV3-1/TRBV3-2	TRBJ1-5	NA
TGTGCCAGCAGCTTAGTTCGCCCCACCTCCTACGAGCAGTACTTC	CASSLVRPTSYEQYF	NA	TRBV7-8	TRBJ2-7	NA
TGTGCCAGCAGCGTATTGGCAGGGGGTACGAACACTGAAGCTTTCTTT	CASSVLAGGTNTEAFF	TRBD1	TRBV9	TRBJ1-1	NA
TGTGCCAGCAGCCCTCCGCGAGGGCCTATCGATGAGCAGTTCTTC	CASSPPRGPIDEQFF	NA	TRBV5-5	TRBJ2-1	NA